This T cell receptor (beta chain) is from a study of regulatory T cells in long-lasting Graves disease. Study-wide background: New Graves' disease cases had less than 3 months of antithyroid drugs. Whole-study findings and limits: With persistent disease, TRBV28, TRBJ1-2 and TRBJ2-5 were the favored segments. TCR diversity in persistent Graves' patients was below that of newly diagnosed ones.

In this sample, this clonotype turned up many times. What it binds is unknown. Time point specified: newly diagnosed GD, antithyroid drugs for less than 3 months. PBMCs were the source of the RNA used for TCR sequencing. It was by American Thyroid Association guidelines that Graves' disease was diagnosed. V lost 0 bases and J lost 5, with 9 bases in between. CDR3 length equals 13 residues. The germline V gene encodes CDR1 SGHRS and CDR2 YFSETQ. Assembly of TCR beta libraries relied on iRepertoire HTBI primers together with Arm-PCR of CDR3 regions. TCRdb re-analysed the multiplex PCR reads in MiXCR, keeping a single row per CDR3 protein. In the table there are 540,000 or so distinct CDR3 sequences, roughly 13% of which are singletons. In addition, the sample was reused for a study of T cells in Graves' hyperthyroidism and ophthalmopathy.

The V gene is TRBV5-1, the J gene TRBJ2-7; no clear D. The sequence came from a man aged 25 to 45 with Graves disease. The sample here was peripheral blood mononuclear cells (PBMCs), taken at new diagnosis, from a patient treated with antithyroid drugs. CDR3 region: CASSLAHEDEQYF. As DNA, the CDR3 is TGCGCCAGCAGCTTGGCCCACGAGGACGAGCAGTACTTC.